This T cell receptor (beta chain) was obtained from a study of CD8 T cells in Susac syndrome. The wider study: Of the sequenced Susac syndrome patients, about six had active disease and about 8 were in remission. Patients with Susac syndrome were therapy-naive, on corticosteroids, or on intravenous immunoglobulin alone at the time that blood was drawn. Study-level findings and limits: As the study acknowledged, the number of individuals in its TCR sequencing and HLA analysis was relatively small.

The CDR3 is 14 residues long. With 6 bases removed from V and 5 bases from J, the gap between germline ends came to 13 bases. CDR1 is MDHEN, CDR2 SYDVKM, per germline. For this clonotype: What it binds is not known.

RNA, at about 0.45 to 1 ug, was reverse transcribed with random hexamers. Multiplex immunoSEQ PCR targeted 54 Vbeta and 13 Jbeta TCR beta segments. TCRdb processed the immunoSEQ multiplex PCR reads anew with MiXCR; each CDR3 protein has one entry. The sample carries about 140,000 distinct CDR3 sequences, approximately 95% recorded once. The sample taken for sequencing was CD4+ T cells from PBMCs. The chain carries TRBV28 and TRBJ1-4, with D uncertain. The sequence was obtained from a human donor with Susac syndrome. The CDR3 DNA sequence: TGTGCCAGCAGCAGAGCCGGAAGCAATGAAAAACTGTTTTTT. Its translation: CASSRAGSNEKLFF.